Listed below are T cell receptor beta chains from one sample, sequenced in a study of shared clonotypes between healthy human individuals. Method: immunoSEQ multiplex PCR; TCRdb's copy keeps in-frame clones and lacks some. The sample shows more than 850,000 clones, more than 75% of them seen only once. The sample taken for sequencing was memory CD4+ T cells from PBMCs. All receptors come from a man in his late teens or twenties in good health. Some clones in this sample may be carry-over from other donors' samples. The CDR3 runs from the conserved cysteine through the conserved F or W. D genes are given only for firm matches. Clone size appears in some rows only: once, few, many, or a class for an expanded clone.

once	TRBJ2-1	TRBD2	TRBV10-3	TGTGCCATCAGTGGTAGCGGGAGCAGCTCCTACAATGAGCAGTTCTTC	CAISGSGSSSYNEQFF
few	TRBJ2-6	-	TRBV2	TGTGCCAGCAGTGAAACGAGCGGGGCCAACGTCCTGACTTTC	CASSETSGANVLTF
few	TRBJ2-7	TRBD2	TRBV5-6	TGTGCCAGCAGCTTGGCTGGGTTCGGGGAGGGGGAGCAGTACTTC	CASSLAGFGEGEQYF
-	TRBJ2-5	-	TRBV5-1	TGCGCCAGCAGCCCGGGACCGCCGACAGAGACCCAGTACTTC	CASSPGPPTETQYF
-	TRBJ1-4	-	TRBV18	TGTGCCAGCTCACCAGGGCCTAATGAAAAACTGTTTTTT	CASSPGPNEKLFF
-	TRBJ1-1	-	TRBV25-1	TGTGCCAGCAGTGAATTCGGGGGTACATCAGAAGCTTTCTTT	CASSEFGGTSEAFF
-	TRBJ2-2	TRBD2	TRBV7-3	TGTGCCAGCAGCTCGACTAGCGGGACCTTTGCCGGGGAGCTGTTTTTT	CASSSTSGTFAGELFF
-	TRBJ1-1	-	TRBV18	TGTGCCAGCTCACCGCGGCTGATATTGGAGACTGAAGCTTTCTTT	CASSPRLILETEAFF
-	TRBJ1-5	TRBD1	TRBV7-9	TGTGCCAGCAGCGCGGGACAGGGGAGCAATCAGCCCCAGCATTTT	CASSAGQGSNQPQHF
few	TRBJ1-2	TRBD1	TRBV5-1	TGCGCCAGCAGCGCACCCGGGACAGGGCTTCGCTACACCTTC	CASSAPGTGLRYTF
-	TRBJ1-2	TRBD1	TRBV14	TGTGCCAGCAGCCCCACCCCGGGCACTTCCGGGACAGGGAAGGTCAACTATGGCTACACCTTC	CASSPTPGTSGTGKVNYGYTF
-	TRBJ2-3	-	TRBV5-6	TGTGCCAGCAGCTTACAGGTGGCCACAGATACGCAGTATTTT	CASSLQVATDTQYF
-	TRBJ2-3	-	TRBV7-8	TGTGCCAGCAGCTTAGGGACAGATACGCAGTATTTT	CASSLGTDTQYF
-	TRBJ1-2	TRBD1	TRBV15	TGTGCCACCAGCAGGGACACCGGGACAGGGGAGGCCTACACCTTC	CATSRDTGTGEAYTF
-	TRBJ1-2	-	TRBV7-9	TGTGCCAGCAGCTGGAGGGACGGTTATGGCTACACCTTC	CASSWRDGYGYTF
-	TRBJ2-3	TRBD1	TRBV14	TGTGCCAGCAGCCTTGGCCCCGGGACAGGGCGCGCAGATACGCAGTATTTT	CASSLGPGTGRADTQYF
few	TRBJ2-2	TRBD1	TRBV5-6	TGTGCCAGCAGCTCTCCAGGGGGCCAAAACACCGGGGAGCTGTTTTTT	CASSSPGGQNTGELFF